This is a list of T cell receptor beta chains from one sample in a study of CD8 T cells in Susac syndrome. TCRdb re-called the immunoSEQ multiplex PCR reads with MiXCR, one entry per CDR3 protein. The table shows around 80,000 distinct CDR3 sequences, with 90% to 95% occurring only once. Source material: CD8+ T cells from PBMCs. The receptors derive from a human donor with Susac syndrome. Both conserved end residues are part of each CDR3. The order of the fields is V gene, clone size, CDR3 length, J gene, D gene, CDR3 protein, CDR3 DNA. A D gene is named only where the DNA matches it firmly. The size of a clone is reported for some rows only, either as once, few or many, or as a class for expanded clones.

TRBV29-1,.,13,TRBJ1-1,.,CSVDGVLNTEAFF,TGCAGCGTTGATGGGGTTTTGAACACTGAAGCTTTCTTT
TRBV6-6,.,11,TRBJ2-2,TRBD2,CASGGAGELFF,TGTGCCAGCGGGGGGGCCGGGGAGCTGTTTTTT
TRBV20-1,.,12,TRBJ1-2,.,CSAYDVNYGYTF,TGCAGTGCTTATGACGTTAACTATGGCTACACCTTC
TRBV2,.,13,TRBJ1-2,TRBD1,CASRVGTVQGYTF,TGTGCCAGCAGAGTAGGGACAGTCCAAGGCTACACCTTC
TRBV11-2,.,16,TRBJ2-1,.,CASSLDSLSSYNEQFF,TGTGCCAGCAGCTTAGATAGCCTGAGCTCCTACAATGAGCAGTTCTTC
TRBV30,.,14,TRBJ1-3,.,CAWRGYELGNTIYF,TGTGCCTGGAGGGGGTATGAGCTAGGAAACACCATATATTTT
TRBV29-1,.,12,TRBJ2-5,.,CSVGRLQETQYF,TGCAGCGTTGGTCGGTTACAAGAGACCCAGTACTTC
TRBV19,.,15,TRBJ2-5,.,CASSIDRGGQETQYF,TGTGCCAGTAGTATAGATCGAGGAGGGCAAGAGACCCAGTACTTC
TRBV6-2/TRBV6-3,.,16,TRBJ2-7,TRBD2,CASSSLGTSGRNEQYF,TGTGCCAGCAGTTCTCTCGGGACTAGCGGGAGAAACGAGCAGTACTTC
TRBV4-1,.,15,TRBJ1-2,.,CASSQDPGYIYGYTF,TGCGCCAGCAGCCAAGATCCGGGTTATATCTATGGCTACACCTTC
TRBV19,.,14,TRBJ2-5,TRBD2,CASSLAGTSMTQYF,TGTGCCAGTAGTCTAGCCGGGACTAGCATGACCCAGTACTTC
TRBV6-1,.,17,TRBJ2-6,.,CASTVAAMNSGANVLTF,TGTGCCAGCACCGTGGCAGCCATGAACTCTGGGGCCAACGTCCTGACTTTC
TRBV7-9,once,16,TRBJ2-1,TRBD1,CASSLPWGQGRHEQFF,TGTGCCAGCAGCCTCCCTTGGGGACAGGGGCGGCATGAGCAGTTCTTC
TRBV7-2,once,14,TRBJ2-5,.,CASSLGTHEETQYF,TGTGCCAGCAGCTTAGGGACTCACGAAGAGACCCAGTACTTC
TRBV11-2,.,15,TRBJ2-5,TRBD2,CASSVGGVKEETQYF,TGTGCCAGCAGCGTCGGGGGGGTCAAAGAAGAGACCCAGTACTTC
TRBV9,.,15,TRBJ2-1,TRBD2,CASSPQITSANEQFF,TGTGCCAGCAGCCCCCAAATTACTAGCGCGAATGAGCAGTTCTTC